The rows below give T cell receptor beta chains drawn from one sample of a study of vaccination effects on CD4 cells after COVID-19. These TCRs are of unknown antigen specificity. Clones were sequenced by immunoSEQ multiplex PCR, and TCRdb holds only the in-frame ones, with some missing. The table includes 50,000 to 75,000 clones, 75% to 85% detected once. The specimen was CD4+ T cells from PBMCs cultured with HCoV-229E spike peptides, collected before COVID-19 vaccination. The receptors were gathered from a human donor who received a COVID-19 vaccine. The CDR3 runs from the conserved cysteine through the conserved F or W. A D gene is named only where the DNA matches it firmly. Rows may omit the clone size; those that give it use once, few, many or a size class.

>NA|TRBJ2-1|NA|TRBV5-4
TGTGCCAGCAGCCCGTCGACGAGCTCCTACAATGAGCAGTTCTTC
CASSPSTSSYNEQFF
>NA|TRBJ2-3|NA|TRBV30
TGTGCCTGGAGGGCAAGACAGGGACTGGGGAATACGCAGTATTTT
CAWRARQGLGNTQYF
>NA|TRBJ2-5|NA|TRBV27
TGTGCCAGCTTGAGGGTACAAGAGACCCAGTACTTC
CASLRVQETQYF
>NA|TRBJ1-6|NA|TRBV19
TGTGCCAGTAGTCACAGGGACCGCTCCTATAATTCACCCCTCCACTTT
CASSHRDRSYNSPLHF
>NA|TRBJ2-4|NA|TRBV9
TGTGCCAGCAGCTCCTCATTGGGGGGTGGCAAAAACATTCAGTACTTC
CASSSSLGGGKNIQYF
>NA|TRBJ2-5|NA|TRBV5-1
TGCGCCAGCAGGGTTATAGCGGCGGAGGAGACCCAGTACTTC
CASRVIAAEETQYF
>TRBD1|TRBJ2-2|NA|TRBV7-9
TGTGCCAGCAGACCCGGGACAGGGGGCTTGAACACCGGGGAGCTGTTTTTT
CASRPGTGGLNTGELFF
>TRBD1|TRBJ2-4|NA|TRBV2
TGTGCCAGCAGTCCCGGAGCCTCCCTTTCGACAGGGCCCAGGAGCATTCAGTACTTC
CASSPGASLSTGPRSIQYF
>NA|TRBJ1-5|NA|TRBV7-2
TGTGCCAGCAGCACAACAGGGTTCGCCAATCAGCCCCAGCATTTT
CASSTTGFANQPQHF
>TRBD1|TRBJ1-5|NA|TRBV5-6
TGTGCCAGCAGCTACCGACAGGGACGCAATCAGCCCCAGCATTTT
CASSYRQGRNQPQHF
>TRBD1|TRBJ1-2|few|TRBV3-1/TRBV3-2
TGTGCCAGCAGCCAAGGATCAGGGGGCTATGGCTACACCTTC
CASSQGSGGYGYTF
>TRBD2|TRBJ2-3|once|TRBV7-2
TGTGCCAGCAGCCTCCGGACTAGCGGGGGGGATAGATCGCAGTATTTT
CASSLRTSGGDRSQYF
>NA|TRBJ2-6|NA|TRBV6-1
TGTGCCAGCAGTGACAGGACACCCAACTCTGGGGCCAACGTCCTGACTTTC
CASSDRTPNSGANVLTF
>TRBD1|TRBJ2-6|NA|TRBV5-1
TGCGCCAGCAGCTTTACAGGGGCGGGGGCCAACGTCCTGACTTTC
CASSFTGAGANVLTF
>TRBD1|TRBJ1-4|NA|TRBV5-1
TGCGCCAGCGCCAGGGGGACGTACGATGAAAAACTGTTTTTT
CASARGTYDEKLFF
>NA|TRBJ2-1|NA|TRBV21-1
TGTGCCAGCAGCAAAGGCTACTTCCACTCCTACAATGAGCAGTTCTTC
CASSKGYFHSYNEQFF
>NA|TRBJ2-2|NA|TRBV6-6
TGTGCCAGCACCGGAGATAACACCGGGGAGCTGTTTTTT
CASTGDNTGELFF
>TRBD1|TRBJ1-6|NA|TRBV25-1
TGTGCCAGCACGGGACAGGGCAATTCACCCCTCCACTTT
CASTGQGNSPLHF
>NA|TRBJ1-1|NA|TRBV7-2
TGTGCCAGCAGCTCTCCGGGACTCAGAGGGACTGAAGCTTTCTTT
CASSSPGLRGTEAFF
>TRBD2|TRBJ2-1|NA|TRBV9
TGTGCCAGCAGCGTCTCCGGGGGGGCCGCGCCCTATGAGCAGTTCTTC
CASSVSGGAAPYEQFF
>TRBD1|TRBJ2-3|NA|TRBV13
TGTGCCAGCAGTCATGGACAGGGGACAGATACGCAGTATTTT
CASSHGQGTDTQYF
>NA|TRBJ2-6|NA|TRBV3-1/TRBV3-2
TGTGGATCGGGATCTGGGGCCAACGTCCTGACTTTC
CGSGSGANVLTF
>NA|TRBJ1-5|once|TRBV16
TGTGCCAGCAGCCTCCAGTATAGCAATCAGCCCCAGCATTTT
CASSLQYSNQPQHF
>NA|TRBJ2-2|NA|TRBV2
TGTGCCAGCAGTGAATTATTGGACACCGGGGAGCTGTTTTTT
CASSELLDTGELFF
>TRBD1|TRBJ1-2|NA|TRBV28
TGTGCCAGCAGTTCAGAGGGGACAGAGGGGGTCGGATATGGCTACACCTTC
CASSSEGTEGVGYGYTF
>NA|TRBJ1-4|NA|TRBV6-5
TGTGCCAGCAGTTACCGCCAGGTGACTAATGAAAAACTGTTTTTT
CASSYRQVTNEKLFF
>NA|TRBJ1-1|NA|TRBV7-2
TGTGCCAGCAGCCCAAACCGAGGGAACACTGAAGCTTTCTTT
CASSPNRGNTEAFF
>TRBD1|TRBJ2-5|NA|TRBV24-1
TGTGCCACCAGTGACCCCAGGGGGCAAGAGACCCAGTACTTC
CATSDPRGQETQYF
>TRBD1|TRBJ2-2|NA|TRBV7-9
TGTGCCAGCAGCCTGACAGGGGAAAACACCGGGGAGCTGTTTTTT
CASSLTGENTGELFF
>NA|TRBJ2-3|once|TRBV24-1
TGTGCCACCAGTGAGATCGGGGTCGGCGTCACGCAGTATTTT
CATSEIGVGVTQYF
>NA|TRBJ1-4|NA|TRBV30
TGTGCCTGGAGGGCCAATAATGAAAAACTGTTTTTT
CAWRANNEKLFF
>NA|TRBJ2-1|NA|TRBV6-5
TGTGCCAGTTGGGGGGGCCCGAACAATGAGCAGTTCTTC
CASWGGPNNEQFF
>NA|TRBJ2-5|NA|TRBV10-2
TGCGCCAGCAGTCGCCCCCGGGGGGCCGGAGAGACCCAGTACTTC
CASSRPRGAGETQYF
>TRBD2|TRBJ2-3|NA|TRBV18
TGTGCCAGCTCACATGGACTAGCGGCACTATACACAGATACGCAGTATTTT
CASSHGLAALYTDTQYF
>NA|TRBJ2-5|NA|TRBV6-5
TGTGCCAGCAGCTGGGGACACCAAGAGACCCAGTACTTC
CASSWGHQETQYF
>NA|TRBJ2-3|NA|TRBV21-1
TGTGCCAGCAGATACAGGGGGCAATGCGATACGCAGTATTTT
CASRYRGQCDTQYF
>NA|TRBJ1-1|NA|TRBV5-4
TGTGCCAGCACCACTCAGGGGAGGGCGGTCACTGAAGCTTTCTTT
CASTTQGRAVTEAFF
>TRBD1|TRBJ1-6|NA|TRBV27
TGTGCCAGCAGTTTGGGTCAGGGGGTCGGGCCCCTCCACTTT
CASSLGQGVGPLHF
>NA|TRBJ2-5|once|TRBV5-6
TGTGCCAGCAGCTTGAGGTCGGGTTTATATGAGACCCAGTACTTC
CASSLRSGLYETQYF
>TRBD2|TRBJ2-2|NA|TRBV10-2
TGCGCCAGCAGTGAGCATTCGGCTAGCGGAAGGACCGGGGAGCTGTTTTTT
CASSEHSASGRTGELFF
>NA|TRBJ1-2|NA|TRBV10-3
TGTGCCATCAGTGAAGGTTCTGACTATGGCTACACCTTC
CAISEGSDYGYTF
>TRBD1|TRBJ2-3|few|TRBV28
TGTGCCAGCATAGGACAGGGGGCCGCAGATACGCAGTATTTT
CASIGQGAADTQYF
>NA|TRBJ1-6|NA|TRBV5-4
TGTGCCAGCAGCTTGGCCGGGACAAATAATTCACCCCTCCACTTT
CASSLAGTNNSPLHF
>NA|TRBJ2-1|NA|TRBV6-5
TGTGCCAGCAGAGCCCTGAGTGAGCAGTTCTTC
CASRALSEQFF
>NA|TRBJ1-5|NA|TRBV24-1
TGTGCCACCAGTGATCACACAGGGAACAGCAATCAGCCCCAGCATTTT
CATSDHTGNSNQPQHF
>NA|TRBJ2-5|NA|TRBV7-7
TGTGCCAGCAGCCGAACCGGGGGACAAGAGACCCAGTACTTC
CASSRTGGQETQYF
>NA|TRBJ2-2|NA|TRBV25-1
TGTGCCAGCAGTGCCCTAGACAGGTACACCGGGGAGCTGTTTTTT
CASSALDRYTGELFF
>NA|TRBJ2-2|once|TRBV24-1
TGTGCCACCAGTCCAGGATTTCGGTCAGGGGAGCTGTTTTTT
CATSPGFRSGELFF
>NA|TRBJ1-5|NA|TRBV7-2
TGTGCCAGCAGAAAGATGGTTAGGGAGCCCCAGCATTTT
CASRKMVREPQHF
>NA|TRBJ2-5|once|TRBV4-1
TGCGCCAGCAGCCAACGTCTAGGGGGGCAAGAGACCCAGTACTTC
CASSQRLGGQETQYF
>NA|TRBJ2-4|NA|TRBV12-3/TRBV12-4
TGTGCCAGCAGTTTTAAGGGCGGAAACATTCAGTACTTC
CASSFKGGNIQYF
>NA|TRBJ2-1|few|TRBV2
TGTGCCAGCAGTGGCCTAGGGGACCCCTACAATGAGCAGTTCTTC
CASSGLGDPYNEQFF